This T cell receptor (beta chain) was profiled in a study of PD-L1 blockade in urothelial cancer. Study at large: In the mid-2010s, patients got going on atezolizumab, taking 1,200 mg intravenously every 3 weeks. Investigators checked blood 3 weeks (second dose) and 6 weeks after treatment start. Study outcomes and limitations: Pretreatment peripheral blood TCR clonality that fell below the median predicted better survival among the patients studied.

CDR1 and CDR2 (germline): MDHEN, SYDVKM. V lost 5 bases to trimming and J lost 4 bases, with 24 bases between them. The CDR3 is made up of 17 amino acids. Details on this clone: Its antigen is unidentified.

Time point defined: peripheral blood 6 weeks after treatment start. Patients yielded 1 to 8 samples each, pretreatment and on-treatment. The assay was immunoSEQ multiplex PCR, and TCRdb's table has in-frame clones only and misses some. The data contain about 27,000 clones, under 90% of them singletons. The material sequenced was PBMCs, taken around atezolizumab (anti-PD-L1) treatment. The chain is built from TRBV28 and TRBJ2-7, with D unresolved. This receptor was identified in a man in his sixties or seventies with urothelial cancer. The CDR3 sequence: CASSRLVVSAIPYEQYF. Here the CDR3 DNA reads TGTGCCAGCAGTAGACTGGTCGTATCCGCCATTCCTTACGAGCAGTACTTC.